This T cell receptor beta chain was captured in a study of patients and donors after allogeneic stem cell transplantation. Trimming removed 8 bases from V and 4 bases from J; junction bases left unmatched: 12. The germline gives CDR1 SEHNR, CDR2 FQNEAQ (reference sequence). The CDR3 consists of 15 residues. MiXCR was run by TCRdb on the RT-PCR reads, yielding one entry per CDR3 protein. The sample holds about a million distinct CDR3 sequences, roughly 18% seen once. Sequencing was performed on blood, either unsorted or a sorted T cell fraction (not recorded which). The origin of this receptor is a human donor who was either an allogeneic HSCT recipient or a stem cell or donor lymphocyte infusion donor (not recorded which). It is not recorded whose cells these are; they may come from a transplant donor. This chain uses TRBV7-9 with TRBJ2-7; 9 nucleotides match TRBD1. CDR3 bases: TGTGCCAGCTGTAGAGGTCGGGACAGGGTGTACGAGCAGTACTTC. It encodes CASCRGRDRVYEQYF. Full variable domain (missing parts from reference TRBV7-9 and TRBJ2-7): DTGVSQNPRHKITKRGQNVTFRCDPISEHNRLYWYRQTLGQGPEFLTYFQNEAQLEKSRLLSDRFSAERPKGSFSTLEIQRTEQGDSAMYLCASCRGRDRVYEQYFGPGTRLTVT.